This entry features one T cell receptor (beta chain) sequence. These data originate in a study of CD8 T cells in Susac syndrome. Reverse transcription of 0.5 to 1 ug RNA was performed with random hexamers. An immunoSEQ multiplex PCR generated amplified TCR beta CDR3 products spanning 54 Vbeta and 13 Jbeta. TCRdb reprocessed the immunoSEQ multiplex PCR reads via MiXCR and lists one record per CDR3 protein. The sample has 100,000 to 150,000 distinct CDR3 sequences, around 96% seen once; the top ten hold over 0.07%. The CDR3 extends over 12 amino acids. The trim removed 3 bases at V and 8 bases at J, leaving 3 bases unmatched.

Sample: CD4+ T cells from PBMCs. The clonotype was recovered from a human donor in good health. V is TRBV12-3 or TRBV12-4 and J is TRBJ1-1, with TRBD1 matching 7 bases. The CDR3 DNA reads TGTGCCAGCAGTTTGGGACAGACAGAAGCTTTCTTT. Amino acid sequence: CASSLGQTEAFF.